The T cell receptor beta chain under discussion was sequenced for a study of T cells in Graves' hyperthyroidism and ophthalmopathy (dated by TCRdb to about 2019). For the wider study: Peripheral blood was sampled at the time of initial diagnosis, prior to any treatment. Prospective prediction of ophthalmopathy was tested in an independent validation cohort consisting of some 20 hyperthyroidism patients and over 15 patients who later progressed to ophthalmopathy. To identify distinguishing TCR V-J signatures, a discovery cohort of around 100 patients was used, comprising 43 with Graves' ophthalmopathy and about 59 with stable Graves' hyperthyroidism. After blood sampling, hyperthyroidism patients were treated with methimazole at a starting dose of 30 mg daily, and ophthalmopathy patients were treated with high-dose intravenous methylprednisolone. The roughly 99 discovery patients were divided at random into training and test sets in a 7:3 ratio. In over five Graves' hyperthyroidism patients, the study also compared T-cell repertoires from thyroid tissue with T-cell repertoires from blood. The paper describes TCR Vbeta CDR3 sequencing of around 130 peripheral blood samples, made up of 43 ophthalmopathy patients, roughly 80 hyperthyroidism patients and approximately 17 progressor patients. What the study reported, not specific to this receptor: Blood samples also contained most of the expanded thyroid clonotypes (frequency above 0.001), which suggests that blood repertoires may reflect thyroid immune responses. No statistical method was used to fix the sample size in advance, and group allocation was not hidden from the investigators. In validation, the model predicted progression to ophthalmopathy with roughly 66% sensitivity and approximately 74% specificity, a median of approximately 6.5 months before onset. A model built on a 13 V-J signature distinguished ophthalmopathy from stable hyperthyroidism, reaching roughly 88% sensitivity and around 81% specificity in cross-validation and 80%/75% in testing.

Comment on this clonotype: The clone's antigen remains unknown. No clone much larger than this one lies a single base away; base qualities are absent.

For CDR1 and CDR2, the germline V gene (reference sequence) lists GTSNPN and SVGIG. The CDR3 holds 12 amino acids from the cysteine to the phenylalanine. Only the CDR3 part of the read is kept: 36 bases, read in frame from the first base. At the junction V is shortened by 2 bases and J by 6 bases, with 10 bases in between. Moderately to severely active disease, a Clinical Activity Score of at least 3, a NOSPECS grade of at least 4, and a duration under 3 months were present in ophthalmopathy patients. Any patient with an uncontrolled infection, another autoimmune disease, pregnancy or lactation was excluded. Diagnoses were established on the basis of clinical symptoms, serum thyroxine and TRAb, thyroid ultrasound, and orbital computed tomography. Ficoll-Paque density gradient centrifugation was used to isolate PBMCs from approximately 11 ml of fresh peripheral blood. Total RNA was extracted using Trizol reagent, and RNA quality was assessed on an Agilent 2100 Bioanalyzer.

The TCR beta CDR3 regions were amplified from the RNA transcripts. For the first round of RT-PCR on the TCR CDR3, the HTBI primer set was used together with the Qiagen OneStep RT-PCR kit. Libraries were constructed in a second round of multiplex PCR, after which size selection and purification were performed. The libraries were sequenced on an Illumina HiSeq2000 using paired-end 100 bp reads. The source study handled its data this way. Raw data were processed with SOAPnuke, discarding reads with adapters, uncalled bases, mean Phred below 15, or no exact constant-primer or identifier match. COPE v1.2.5 was used to merge high-quality paired reads, and clonotypes were defined as unique nucleotide sequences. MiTCR v1.1 was used to align clonotypes to the IMGT TRBV, TRBD and TRBJ reference segments. Only V-J combinations with frequency above 0.0001, covering 99% to 99.2% of repertoires, were analysed. The TCS score was defined as the ratio of F50 (clonal expansion) to E x V (chaos), calculated using BLOSUM62-based TCRdist between CDR3 peptides within each V-J. Welch's t-statistics and random forest reduced several hundred V-J features to around 14, which were used in a naive Bayes classifier (R e1071). TCRdb reran the public reads through fastp at Q25 and MiXCR, keeping productive beta chains. For every CDR3 protein sequence, its rows merge into one entry that carries the most common genes and DNA. For this entry, the V and J calls and clone size follow TCRdb and not the study's own pipeline. For this sample the table gives 490,000 or so distinct CDR3 sequences, of which roughly 15% were detected only once. The ten largest clones take up approximately 30% of the sample.

Sequenced sample: blood. Recombination linked TRBV30 to TRBJ1-2, with the D segment identity uncertain. This sequence was found in a woman aged 25 to 45 with Graves' ophthalmopathy. The DNA sequence is TGTGCCTGGAGTAACCGAGACAATGGCTACACCTTC. Its coded protein is CAWSNRDNGYTF. Here the CDR3 is joined to the reference TRBV30 and TRBJ1-2 genes, and the full variable domain is: SQTIHQWPATLVQPVGSPLSLECTVEGTSNPNLYWYRQAAGRGLQLLFYSVGIGQISSEVPQNLSASRPQDRQFILSSKKLLLSDSGFYLCAWSNRDNGYTFGSGTRLTVV.